The rows below give T cell receptor beta chains drawn from one sample of a study of cytomegalovirus exposure and HLA in healthy donors. Some clones are missing from TCRdb's copy, which holds only in-frame ones; the method was immunoSEQ multiplex PCR. The repertoire has about 140,000 clones, approximately 84% of them found once; the top ten carry 1.5% to 2.5%. Sequencing was performed on PBMCs. The receptors come from a woman aged 40 to 50 in good health and CMV-seronegative. The CDR3 runs from the conserved cysteine through the conserved F or W. A D gene is named only where the DNA matches it firmly.

d_call: .
v_call: TRBV7-6
j_call: TRBJ2-1
cdr3_aa: CASSLVFRDNEQFF

d_call: .
v_call: TRBV6-5
j_call: TRBJ1-4
cdr3_aa: CASGYSFATNEKLFF

d_call: .
v_call: TRBV2
j_call: TRBJ2-1
cdr3_aa: CASSELVSYNEQFF

d_call: .
v_call: TRBV30
j_call: TRBJ1-2
cdr3_aa: CAWSVFAANYGYTF

d_call: .
v_call: TRBV5-1
j_call: .
cdr3_aa: CASSSPGHIYEQYF

d_call: TRBD2
v_call: TRBV2
j_call: TRBJ2-7
cdr3_aa: CASMFLGGGDEQYF

d_call: TRBD1
v_call: TRBV28
j_call: TRBJ1-4
cdr3_aa: CASSLEAGGVGLEKLFF

d_call: .
v_call: TRBV2
j_call: TRBJ2-3
cdr3_aa: CASSEFGFLAEGYTQYF

d_call: TRBD1
v_call: TRBV28
j_call: TRBJ1-2
cdr3_aa: CASSLSGQAFYGYTF

d_call: TRBD1
v_call: TRBV10-3
j_call: TRBJ1-3
cdr3_aa: CAIREQGVGNTIYF